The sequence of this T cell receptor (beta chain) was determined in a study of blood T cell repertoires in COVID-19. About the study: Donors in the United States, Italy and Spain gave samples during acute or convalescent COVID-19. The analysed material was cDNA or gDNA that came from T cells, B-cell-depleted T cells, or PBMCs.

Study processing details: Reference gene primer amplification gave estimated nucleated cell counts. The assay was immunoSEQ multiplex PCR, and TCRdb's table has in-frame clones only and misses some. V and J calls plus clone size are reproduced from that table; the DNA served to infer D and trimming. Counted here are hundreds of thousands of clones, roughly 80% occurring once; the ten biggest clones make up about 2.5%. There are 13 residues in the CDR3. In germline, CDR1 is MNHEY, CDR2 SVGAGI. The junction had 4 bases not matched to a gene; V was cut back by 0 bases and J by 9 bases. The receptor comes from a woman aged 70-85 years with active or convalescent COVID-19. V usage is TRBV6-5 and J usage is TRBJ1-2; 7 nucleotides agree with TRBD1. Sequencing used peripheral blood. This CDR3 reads CASSYSEQGSYTF. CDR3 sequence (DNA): TGTGCCAGCAGTTACTCAGAACAGGGGAGCTACACCTTC.